These 27 T cell receptor beta chains were all obtained from the same sample, sequenced in a study of CD8 T cells in ankylosing spondylitis (dated by TCRdb to 2016 to 2017). The library was built by means of 5' RACE. These reads were obtained on an Illumina HiSeq 2500. The public reads were reprocessed in TCRdb via fastp at Q25 and MiXCR, keeping in-frame beta chains. Under each unique CDR3 protein, matching rows form one entry showing the most common genes and DNA. The sample data list about 160,000 distinct CDR3 sequences, and approximately 9% of these were observed just once. The ten most abundant clones make up approximately 15% of the sample. The sequencing sample was made of blood, either unsorted or a sorted T cell fraction (not recorded which). These receptors were collected from a female donor with ankylosing spondylitis or in good health (not recorded which).

The chain couples TRBV20-1 to TRBJ2-7; 8 bases line up with TRBD2. The germline gives CDR1 DFQATT, CDR2 SNEGSKA (reference sequence). The CDR3 contains 14 residues. V lost 3 bases and J lost 6; bases outside the gene matches: 10. Here the CDR3 DNA reads TGCAGTGCTAGTAGAGCGGGAGTATCTGCCGAGCAGTACTTC. Translated, it gives CSASRAGVSAEQYF.

This chain connects TRBV20-1 to TRBJ2-7; D is tentatively TRBD1 or TRBD2 (5 bases each). This CDR3 is 15 amino acids long. In germline, CDR1 is DFQATT, CDR2 SNEGSKA (reference sequence). V lost 3 bases, J lost 2 bases, and 17 bases lay in between. DNA of the CDR3: TGCAGTGCTAGTGGGGCTAGCATCCCCCCCTACGAGCAGTACTTC. It is translated as CSASGASIPPYEQYF.

This clonotype has more than one count but fewer than ten. The germline gene is not matched at one end of the junction; a read error may be the cause. V and J are TRBV20-1 and TRBJ1-1; TRBD1 might be the D (5 bases). Germline assignment: CDR1 DFQATT and CDR2 SNEGSKA (reference sequence). This CDR3 has 12 amino acids. This chain's CDR3 is CSASQGLTGAFF. The CDR3, as DNA: TGCAGTGCTAGTCAGGGCTTGACTGGAGCTTTCTTT.

This clonotype has a handful of counts. The J gene is TRBJ2-5, the V gene TRBV12-3 or TRBV12-4; 9 positions agree with TRBD1. With V trimmed by 2 bases and J by 1 base, 2 bases remained unmatched. The CDR3 is 15 residues long. For the CDR3, the DNA is TGTGCCAGCAGTTTAACAGGGGGCGGCCAAGAGACCCAGTACTTC. It translates to CASSLTGGGQETQYF.

V usage is TRBV4-3 and J usage is TRBJ1-1; the D gene is possibly TRBD1 (5 bases). CDR1 is LGHNA, CDR2 YSLEER, per germline. V lost 0 bases and J 0 bases, leaving 14 bases between the germline ends. CDR3 length equals 17 residues. The CDR3 DNA sequence: TGCGCCAGCAGCCAAGAAACGTCGGGACGGTTGAACACTGAAGCTTTCTTT. Translated: CASSQETSGRLNTEAFF.

This clonotype came up many times. The chain recombines TRBV29-1 with TRBJ2-5; 9 bases line up with TRBD2. V was pared by 3 bases and J by 4 bases, with 6 bases of the junction left unmatched. The CDR3 consists of 14 residues. CDR1 is SQVTM and CDR2 is ANQGSEA in the germline V gene. The CDR3 DNA sequence: TGCAGCGTTGAGTTAGCGGGAGCCGGAGAGACCCAGTACTTC. It is translated as CSVELAGAGETQYF.

The chain couples TRBV3-1 to TRBJ2-5; D gene unclear. CDR3 length: 16 amino acids. V shed 0 bases and J shed 0 bases, with 11 bases lying between them. Germline V gene sequence: CDR1 LGHDT, CDR2 YNNKEL (reference sequence). The CDR3 spells CASSQESPEYQETQYF. CDR3 DNA sequence: TGTGCCAGCAGCCAAGAATCGCCAGAGTACCAAGAGACCCAGTACTTC.

This chain joins TRBV4-3 and TRBJ1-1, with 8 positions matching TRBD1. The germline gives CDR1 LGHNA, CDR2 YSLEER. Trimming took 2 bases from V and 7 from J; bases not matched to a gene: 3. The CDR3 covers 13 residues. The CDR3 coding sequence is TGCGCCAGCAGCCAACGGACAGGGCGTGAAGCTTTCTTT. This encodes CASSQRTGREAFF.

The chain has TRBV20-1 and TRBJ2-1; 8 bases line up with TRBD2. This CDR3 is 15 amino acids long. V was pared by 0 bases and J by 8 bases, with 9 bases of the junction left unmatched. CDR1 DFQATT and CDR2 SNEGSKA come from the germline V gene (reference sequence). CDR3 coding DNA: TGCAGTGCTAGAGAGGGAACGGGAGGGGCCCATGAGCAGTTCTTC. Amino acids: CSAREGTGGAHEQFF.

The rearrangement uses TRBV20-1 and TRBJ2-1; TRBD2 matches at 9 bases. There are 15 residues in the CDR3. V gave up 0 bases and J gave up 5 bases; unmatched junction bases: 5. Germline V CDR1 and CDR2: DFQATT, SNEGSKA (reference sequence). CDR3 protein: CSARDSASGDNEQFF. In DNA, the CDR3 is TGCAGTGCTAGAGATTCGGCTAGCGGGGACAATGAGCAGTTCTTC.

The V and J genes are TRBV23-1 and TRBJ2-7, with TRBD2 matching over 11 bases. TRBV23-1 is annotated as an ORF whose role is uncertain. This CDR3 comprises 17 residues. J gave up 5 bases and V 5 bases, and 14 bases lay outside the gene matches. The CDR3 DNA is TGCGCCAGCAGTGGGGAGACTAGCGGGAACTCGAGGGACGAGCAGTACTTC. This translates into CASSGETSGNSRDEQYF.

There are many counts of this clonotype. The rearrangement uses TRBV21-1 and TRBJ2-1; the D call of TRBD2 is as the table states it, not checked on the DNA. TRBV21-1 is labeled a pseudogene. The CDR3 sequence is 18 residues long. CDR3 nucleotides: TGTGCCAGCAGGGTATTTCAGGGCCTTCCGAGCTCCTACAATGAGCAGTTCTTC. It translates to CASRVFQGLPSSYNEQFF.

This clonotype was found a few times. The V gene is TRBV12-5, the J gene TRBJ2-3; 7 bases align to TRBD1. Losses at the gene ends were 5 bases for V and 0 bases for J; bases not matched to a gene: 5. CDR1 is LGHNT and CDR2 is FRNRAP in the germline V gene. The CDR3 totals 15 residues. The CDR3 sequence is CASGPQGISTDTQYF. As DNA, the CDR3 is TGTGCTAGTGGTCCACAGGGGATCAGCACAGATACGCAGTATTTT.

The chain links TRBV29-1 to TRBJ2-3; TRBD2 aligns across 11 bases. V gave up 2 bases and J gave up 3 bases; unmatched junction bases: 4. Germline V gives CDR1 SQVTM, CDR2 ANQGSEA. The CDR3 consists of 15 residues. In DNA, the CDR3 is TGCAGCGTTGAAACTAGCGGGAGCCAGACAGATACGCAGTATTTT. Translation gives CSVETSGSQTDTQYF.

This clonotype has a count of ten or more. The V call is TRBV4-3, the J call TRBJ2-7, with TRBD2 identical over 9 bases. V gave up 4 bases and J gave up 3 bases; unmatched junction bases: 7. The CDR3 contains 15 residues. CDR1 is LGHNA and CDR2 is YSLEER in the germline V gene. The CDR3 DNA reads as TGCGCCAGCAGCCCCTTTCCTAGCGGGAACTACGAGCAGTACTTC. Its protein is CASSPFPSGNYEQYF.

Details on this clonotype: This may be a read error: a much more frequent sequence differs by one nucleotide. The chain uses TRBV6-5 and TRBJ2-5, with 8 bases matching TRBD2. CDR3 length equals 17 residues. Germline V gene lookup returns CDR1 MNHEY and CDR2 SVGAGI. CDR3 loop: CPSSYSRSSGYQETQYF. Written as DNA, the CDR3 is TGTCCCAGCAGTTACTCGAGGTCTAGCGGGTACCAAGAGACCCAGTACTTC.

The sample holds a few counts of this clonotype. J is TRBJ2-3 and V is TRBV4-2; 14 nucleotides align to TRBD2. Unmatched junction bases numbered 5, after V lost 2 bases and J lost 7 bases. Germline CDR1 reads LGHNA; CDR2 reads YNFKEQ. This CDR3 is built from 16 residues. CDR3 in DNA: TGTGCCAGCAGCCAACGACTAGCGGGAGGGCGGCATACGCAGTATTTT. Protein: CASSQRLAGGRHTQYF.

The chain combines TRBV27 with TRBJ2-6, with 8 bases identical to TRBD1. This CDR3 has 17 residues. Germline V gene sequence: CDR1 MNHEY, CDR2 SMNVEV (reference sequence). The ends lost 8 bases at V and 0 bases at J; junction bases unmatched: 9. This CDR3 reads CASSDRGSTSGANVLTF. CDR3 bases: TGTGCCAGCTCCGACAGGGGTTCCACCTCTGGGGCCAACGTCCTGACTTTC.

This clonotype was observed at least ten times. The V gene is TRBV4-3, the J gene TRBJ2-5; D might be TRBD1 or TRBD2, each matching 5 bases. Germline V lookup: CDR1 LGHNA, CDR2 YSLEER. This CDR3 region has 15 residues. The V end was cut by 2 bases, the J end by 5 bases, with 15 bases between. DNA of the CDR3: TGCGCCAGCAGCCAATTTCGAGGGGCCGTGGAGACCCAGTACTTC. The encoded protein is CASSQFRGAVETQYF.

The V gene is TRBV7-9, the J gene TRBJ1-4, with D possibly being TRBD1 (5 bases). CDR3 length: 13 residues. Germline values: CDR1 SEHNR, CDR2 FQNEAQ (reference sequence). Between the trimmed V and J ends, which lost 8 bases and 8 bases, there was a span of 15 bases. CDR3 region: CASVQRDGEKLFF. CDR3 DNA sequence: TGTGCCAGCGTTCAAAGGGACGGCGAAAAACTGTTTTTT.

This clonotype occurred many times. The chain recombines TRBV5-1 with TRBJ2-1; a possible D gene is TRBD2 (6 bases). CDR3 length equals 17 residues. V was clipped by 0 bases and J by 4 bases, with 17 bases between them. Germline V CDR1 and CDR2: SGHRS, YFSETQ. The CDR3 sequence is CASSLARDSRTYNEQFF. CDR3 nucleotide sequence: TGCGCCAGCAGCTTGGCGCGGGACTCACGAACGTACAATGAGCAGTTCTTC.

In this sample, this clonotype turned up many times. The chain uses TRBV24-1 and TRBJ1-2; D is perhaps TRBD1 (5 bases). The CDR3 has 13 residues. The germline V gene encodes CDR1 KGHDR and CDR2 SFDVKD. Deletions cut 6 bases from V and 4 bases from J, with 11 bases between. CDR3 nucleotides: TGTGCCACCAGTCTAACGGGGGGCTATGGCTACACCTTC. Translation gives CATSLTGGYGYTF.

This chain joins TRBV7-8 and TRBJ2-3, with D unclear. Trimming shortened V by 4 bases and J by 3 bases, and 14 bases separated the two germline ends. This CDR3 spans 15 amino acids. Per germline, CDR1 SGHVS and CDR2 FQNEAQ. The CDR3 protein is CASSSPRGATDTQYF. The CDR3 nucleotides read TGTGCCAGCAGCTCTCCCCGCGGTGCAACAGATACGCAGTATTTT.

J is TRBJ1-6 and V is TRBV4-3; D possibly corresponds to TRBD1 (5 bases). The CDR3 length is 14 residues. V shed 3 bases and J shed 7 bases, with 10 bases lying between them. Germline-derived CDR1 and CDR2 are LGHNA and YSLEER. This chain's CDR3 is CASSHRAGNSPLHF. The CDR3 DNA reads as TGCGCCAGCAGCCATCGGGCAGGGAATTCACCCCTCCACTTT.

This rearrangement joins TRBV7-2 to TRBJ2-5; TRBD2 matches at 7 bases. V lost 1 base to trimming and J lost 5 bases; unmatched junction nucleotides: 7. Germline V CDR1 and CDR2: SGHTA, FQGNSA. The CDR3 covers 15 residues. CDR3 region: CASSLGSLAAETQYF. The CDR3 region has the DNA TGTGCCAGCAGCTTAGGTAGCCTAGCGGCGGAGACCCAGTACTTC. The full variable domain, with the rest looked up from reference TRBV7-2 and TRBJ2-5, is GAGVSQSPSNKVTEKGKDVELRCDPISGHTALYWYRQSLGQGLEFLIYFQGNSAPDKSGLPSDRFSAERTGGSVSTLTIQRTQQEDSAVYLCASSLGSLAAETQYFGPGTRLLVL.

This clonotype was detected a few times. The chain has TRBV12-3 or TRBV12-4 and TRBJ2-5, with 7 bases lining up with TRBD2. Trimming took 5 bases from V and 2 from J; bases not matched to a gene: 8. This CDR3 comprises 15 residues. This CDR3 reads CASSPSGEGQETQYF. The DNA of the CDR3 is TGTGCCAGCAGTCCGAGCGGGGAGGGGCAAGAGACCCAGTACTTC.

The chain carries TRBV6-5 and TRBJ2-7; 8 nucleotides line up with TRBD2. Per germline, CDR1 MNHEY and CDR2 SVGAGI. The length of the CDR3 is 12 residues. V shed 10 bases, J shed 4 bases, and the junction held 6 bases outside the gene matches. The CDR3 DNA follows: TGTGCCACCGCTAGCGGGTATTACGAGCAGTACTTC. Its protein is CATASGYYEQYF.